The 9 T cell receptor beta chains in this list originate from one sample, sequenced in a study of T cells in Graves' hyperthyroidism and ophthalmopathy. From RNA transcripts, TCR beta CDR3 regions were amplified. TCR CDR3 underwent first-round RT-PCR with the HTBI primer set. TCRdb re-derived calls from the multiplex PCR reads in MiXCR, one entry per CDR3 protein. Of under 400,000 distinct CDR3 sequences in the sample, 14% are singletons; the top ten hold 11%. Sequencing used blood. The receptors shown here come from a woman aged 60-70 years with Graves' hyperthyroidism.

This clonotype occurred many times. The gene calls are TRBV12-3 or TRBV12-4 and TRBJ2-3; tentatively, D is TRBD2 (5 bases). The CDR3 is made up of 13 amino acids. V lost 1 base and J lost 7, with 9 bases in between. The CDR3 loop is CASSLVGVHTQYF. The CDR3, as DNA: TGTGCCAGCAGTTTAGTGGGAGTACATACGCAGTATTTT.

The chain is built from TRBV7-6 and TRBJ1-3; D possibly corresponds to TRBD1 (6 bases). CDR3 length: 13 residues. CDR1 is SGHVS, CDR2 FNYEAQ, per germline. V was pared by 5 bases and J by 8 bases, with 13 bases between. Here the CDR3 reads CASSKIQGDTIYF. The DNA of the CDR3 is TGTGCCAGCAGCAAAATACAGGGAGACACCATATATTTT.

The V and J genes are TRBV7-8 and TRBJ1-1; a possible D gene is TRBD1 (6 bases). The V gene's germline CDR1 is SGHVS and CDR2 FQNEAQ. The V end was cut by 10 bases, the J end by 5 bases, with 11 bases between. This CDR3 is 11 amino acids long. Here the CDR3 DNA reads TGTGCCACCCGAGGGGGTACTGAAGCTTTCTTT. Protein: CATRGGTEAFF.

In this sample, this clonotype turned up many times. The rearrangement joins TRBV12-3 or TRBV12-4 to TRBJ2-6; no definite D call. This CDR3 spans 14 amino acids. V was clipped by 6 bases and J by 1 base, with 7 bases between them. The CDR3 nucleotides read TGTGCCAGCAGCCGAAATTCTGGGGCCAACGTCCTGACTTTC. It specifies CASSRNSGANVLTF.

J is TRBJ2-7 and V is TRBV4-1, with D perhaps TRBD1 (6 bases). In germline, CDR1 is MGHRA, CDR2 YSYEKL. CDR3 size: 13 residues. V dropped 1 base and J dropped 2 bases, with 6 bases sitting between them. The DNA of the CDR3 is TGCGCCAGCAGCCAAGGGGACACCTACGAGCAGTACTTC. Its translation is CASSQGDTYEQYF.

This clonotype was seen only a few times. The rearrangement joins TRBV19 to TRBJ2-5, with no clear D. The CDR3 spans 15 residues. V was pared by 6 bases and J by 1 base, with 15 bases between. Germline CDR1 is LNHDA and CDR2 is SQIVND (reference sequence). In nucleotides, the CDR3 is TGTGCCAGTAGCCCGCTTACGGACCTCCAAGAGACCCAGTACTTC. It encodes CASSPLTDLQETQYF.

V and J are TRBV6-1 and TRBJ1-2; TRBD1 matches at 8 bases. Losses at the gene ends were 7 bases for V and 0 bases for J; bases not matched to a gene: 13. Germline V gene data show CDR1 as MNHNS and CDR2 as SASEGT. The CDR3 totals 17 residues. The DNA of the CDR3 is TGTGCCAGCAAGAAAGCAGGGGGCCTGCCCTCTAACTATGGCTACACCTTC. As protein: CASKKAGGLPSNYGYTF.

This clonotype was seen at least ten times. CDR3 in DNA: TGTGCCAGCAGCTTAGTGGCTAACCAAGAGACCCAGTACTTC. It is translated as CASSLVANQETQYF. The rearrangement joins TRBV7-2 to TRBJ2-5; no firm D call. V was shortened by 1 base and J by 0 bases, with 6 bases between the two germline ends. Germline CDR1 and CDR2: SGHTA and FQGNSA. There are 14 residues in the CDR3.

There are many counts of this clonotype. The chain joins TRBV12-3 or TRBV12-4 to TRBJ2-7, with 12 bases lining up with TRBD2. This CDR3 has 15 residues. J was trimmed by 2 bases and V by 2 bases; bases with no gene match: 1. CDR3: CASSLLAGGAYEQYF. In DNA, the CDR3 is TGTGCCAGCAGTTTACTAGCGGGGGGGGCCTACGAGCAGTACTTC.